The clone carrying this T cell receptor (beta chain) has a handful of counts. The antigen remains unidentified. Germline V gives CDR1 SGHRS, CDR2 YFSETQ. The CDR3 sequence is 14 residues long. Trimming removed 4 bases from V and 2 bases from J; junction bases left unmatched: 4. In TCRdb, the 5' RACE reads were re-called with MiXCR into one record per CDR3 protein. The table has approximately 250,000 distinct CDR3 sequences, around 15% seen once. The data stem from a study of T-cell memory formation after mild COVID-19. About the study: Largely, the TCR clusters proved donor specific.

The study, taken as a whole, reports: Clones contracting day 15 to 85 were balanced CD4/CD8; later expanders leaned CD4+. The study detected some responding clones in pre-infection memory, suggesting cross-reactive memory joined. A second wave of clones peaked on day 37, and their SARS-CoV-2 specificity went unconfirmed.

What was sequenced was PBMCs or a T cell subset sorted from them (not recorded which). The chain links TRBV5-1 to TRBJ1-2; 8 nucleotides agree with TRBD1. This sequence originates from a man aged 18 to 29 who had mild COVID-19 (a few samples of this study predate the infection). Cell type and time point are not known. CDR3: CASSQGAANYGYTF. The CDR3 coding sequence is TGCGCCAGCAGCCAGGGGGCGGCCAACTATGGCTACACCTTC. Drawing the rest from reference TRBV5-1 and TRBJ1-2, the complete variable domain is KAGVTQTPRYLIKTRGQQVTLSCSPISGHRSVSWYQQTPGQGLQFLFEYFSETQRNKGNFPGRFSGRQFSNSRSEMNVSTLELGDSALYLCASSQGAANYGYTFGSGTRLTVV.